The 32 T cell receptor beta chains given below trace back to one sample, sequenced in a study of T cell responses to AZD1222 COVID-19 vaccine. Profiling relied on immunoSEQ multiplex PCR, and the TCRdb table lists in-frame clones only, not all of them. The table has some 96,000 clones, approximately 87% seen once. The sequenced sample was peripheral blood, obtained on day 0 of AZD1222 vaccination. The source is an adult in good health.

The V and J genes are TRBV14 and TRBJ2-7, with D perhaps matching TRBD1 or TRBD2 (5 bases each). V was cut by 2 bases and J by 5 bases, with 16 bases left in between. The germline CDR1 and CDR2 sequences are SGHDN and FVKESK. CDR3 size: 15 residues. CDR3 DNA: TGTGCCAGCAGCCAAAATCCGGGACGCTCAGACGAGCAGTACTTC. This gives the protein CASSQNPGRSDEQYF.

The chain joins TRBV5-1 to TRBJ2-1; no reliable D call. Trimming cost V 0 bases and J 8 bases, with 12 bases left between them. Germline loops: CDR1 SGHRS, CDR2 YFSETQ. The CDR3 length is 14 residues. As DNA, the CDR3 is TGCGCCAGCAGCTTGGTGGGGTTAGTGGATGAGCAGTTCTTC. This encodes CASSLVGLVDEQFF.

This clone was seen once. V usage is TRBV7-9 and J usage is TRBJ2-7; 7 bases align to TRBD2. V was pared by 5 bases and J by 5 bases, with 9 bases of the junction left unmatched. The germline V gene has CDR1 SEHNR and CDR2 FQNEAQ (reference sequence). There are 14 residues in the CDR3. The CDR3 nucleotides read TGTGCCAGCAGCGGGGCGGGGGTTCGAGACGAGCAGTACTTC. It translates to CASSGAGVRDEQYF.

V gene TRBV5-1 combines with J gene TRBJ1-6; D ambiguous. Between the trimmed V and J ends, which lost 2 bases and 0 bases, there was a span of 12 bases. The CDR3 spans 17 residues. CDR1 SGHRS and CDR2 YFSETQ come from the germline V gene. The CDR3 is CASSLLPSSSYNSPLHF. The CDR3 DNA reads TGCGCCAGCAGCTTATTGCCAAGTAGCTCCTATAATTCACCCCTCCACTTT.

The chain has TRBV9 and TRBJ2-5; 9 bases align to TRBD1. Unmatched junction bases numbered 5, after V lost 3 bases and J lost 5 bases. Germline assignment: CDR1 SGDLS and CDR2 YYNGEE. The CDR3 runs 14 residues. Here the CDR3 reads CASSAQTGGETQYF. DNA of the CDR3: TGTGCCAGCAGCGCTCAGACAGGGGGGGAGACCCAGTACTTC.

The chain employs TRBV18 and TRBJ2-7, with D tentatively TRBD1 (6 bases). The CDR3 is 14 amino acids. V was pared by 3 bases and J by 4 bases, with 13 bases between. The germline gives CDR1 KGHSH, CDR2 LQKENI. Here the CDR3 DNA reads TGTGCCAGCTCACCGTCCCGGGACATTTACGAGCAGTACTTC. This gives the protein CASSPSRDIYEQYF.

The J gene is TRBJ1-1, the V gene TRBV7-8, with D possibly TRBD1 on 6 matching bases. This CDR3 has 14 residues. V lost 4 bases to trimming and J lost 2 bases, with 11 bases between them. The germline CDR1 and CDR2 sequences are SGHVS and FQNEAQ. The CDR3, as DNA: TGTGCCAGCAGCTCATGGGACACCAACACTGAAGCTTTCTTT. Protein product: CASSSWDTNTEAFF. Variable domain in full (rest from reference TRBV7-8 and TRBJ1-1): GAGVSQSPRYKVAKRGQDVALRCDPISGHVSLFWYQQALGQGPEFLTYFQNEAQLDKSGLPSDRFFAERPEGSVSTLKIQRTQQEDSAVYLCASSSWDTNTEAFFGQGTRLTVV.

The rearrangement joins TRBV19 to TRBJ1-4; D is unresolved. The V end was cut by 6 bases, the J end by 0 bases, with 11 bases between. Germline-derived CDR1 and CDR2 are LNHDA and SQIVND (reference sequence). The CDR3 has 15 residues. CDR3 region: CASRLQRATNEKLFF. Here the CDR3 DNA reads TGTGCCAGTAGGTTACAGCGGGCAACTAATGAAAAACTGTTTTTT.

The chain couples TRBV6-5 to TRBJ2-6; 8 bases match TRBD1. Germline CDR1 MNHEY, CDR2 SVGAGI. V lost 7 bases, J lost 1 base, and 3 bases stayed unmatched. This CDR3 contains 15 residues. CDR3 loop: CASTDRVSGANVLTF. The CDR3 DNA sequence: TGTGCCAGCACGGACAGGGTGTCTGGGGCCAACGTCCTGACTTTC.

Here the CDR3 reads CASSAGAGRYGYTF. In DNA, the CDR3 is TGTGCCAGCAGCGCCGGCGCGGGGCGGTATGGCTACACCTTC. The chain recombines TRBV7-8 with TRBJ1-2; TRBD1 is a possible D gene (5 bases). The CDR3 loop spans 14 amino acids. The V and J ends lost 5 bases and 5 bases respectively, with 15 bases between them. Germline CDR1 reads SGHVS; CDR2 reads FQNEAQ.

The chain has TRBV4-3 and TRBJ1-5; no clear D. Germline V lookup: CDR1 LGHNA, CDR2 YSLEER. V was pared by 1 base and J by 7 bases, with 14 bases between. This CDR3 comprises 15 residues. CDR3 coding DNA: TGCGCCAGCAGCCAAGGCATGGGTTGGGGACAGCCCCAGCATTTT. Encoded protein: CASSQGMGWGQPQHF.

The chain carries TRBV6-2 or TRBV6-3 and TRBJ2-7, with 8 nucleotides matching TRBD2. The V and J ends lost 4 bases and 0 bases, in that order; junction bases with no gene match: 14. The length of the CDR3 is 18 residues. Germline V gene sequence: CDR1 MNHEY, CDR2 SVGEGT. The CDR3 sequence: CASSSFTLAGLSSYEQYF. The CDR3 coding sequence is TGTGCCAGCAGTTCTTTTACTCTAGCGGGCTTAAGCTCCTACGAGCAGTACTTC.

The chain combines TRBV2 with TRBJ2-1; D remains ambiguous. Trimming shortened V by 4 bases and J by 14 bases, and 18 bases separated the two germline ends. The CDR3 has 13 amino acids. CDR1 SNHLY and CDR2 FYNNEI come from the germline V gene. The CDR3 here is CASSGESPSGKFF. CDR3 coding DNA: TGTGCCAGCAGTGGCGAGTCACCTTCAGGAAAGTTCTTC.

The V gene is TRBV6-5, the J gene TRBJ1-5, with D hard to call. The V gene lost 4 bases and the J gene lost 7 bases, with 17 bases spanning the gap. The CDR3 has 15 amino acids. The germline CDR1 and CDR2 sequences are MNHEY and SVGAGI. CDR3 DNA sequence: TGTGCCAGCAGTTCCCTCGGTCAGACCCGGCAGCCCCAGCATTTT. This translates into CASSSLGQTRQPQHF.

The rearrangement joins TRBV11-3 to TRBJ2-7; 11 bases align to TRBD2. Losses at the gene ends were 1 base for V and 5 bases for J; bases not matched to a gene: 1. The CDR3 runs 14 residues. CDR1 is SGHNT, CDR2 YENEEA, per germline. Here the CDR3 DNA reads TGTGCCAGCAGCTTAGCGACTAGCGGGAACGAGCAGTACTTC. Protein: CASSLATSGNEQYF.

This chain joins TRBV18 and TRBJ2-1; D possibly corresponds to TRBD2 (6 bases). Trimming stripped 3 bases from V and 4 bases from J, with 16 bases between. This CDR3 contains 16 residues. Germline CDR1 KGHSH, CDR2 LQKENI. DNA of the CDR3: TGTGCCAGCTCACCCCAGGGAGGAGATCTTTACAATGAGCAGTTCTTC. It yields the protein CASSPQGGDLYNEQFF.

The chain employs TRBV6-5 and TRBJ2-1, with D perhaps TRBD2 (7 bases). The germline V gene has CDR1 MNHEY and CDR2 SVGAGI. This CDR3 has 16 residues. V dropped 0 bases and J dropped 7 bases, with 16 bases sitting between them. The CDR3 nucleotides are TGTGCCAGCAGTTACTCGGGGGGGCTCTTAGGAAATGAGCAGTTCTTC. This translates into CASSYSGGLLGNEQFF.

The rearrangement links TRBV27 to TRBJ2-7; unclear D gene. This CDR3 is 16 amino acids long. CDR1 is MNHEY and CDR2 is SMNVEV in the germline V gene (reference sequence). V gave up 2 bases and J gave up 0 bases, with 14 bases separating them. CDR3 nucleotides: TGTGCCAGCAGTTTAGGGCCGTCTTGGGCCTCCTACGAGCAGTACTTC. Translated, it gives CASSLGPSWASYEQYF.

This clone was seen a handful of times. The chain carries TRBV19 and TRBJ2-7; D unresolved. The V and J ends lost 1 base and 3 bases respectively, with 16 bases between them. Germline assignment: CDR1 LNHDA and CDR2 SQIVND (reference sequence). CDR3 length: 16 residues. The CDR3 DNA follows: TGTGCCAGTAGTATAGGTGCAGAATCAGTCATCTACGAGCAGTACTTC. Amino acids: CASSIGAESVIYEQYF.

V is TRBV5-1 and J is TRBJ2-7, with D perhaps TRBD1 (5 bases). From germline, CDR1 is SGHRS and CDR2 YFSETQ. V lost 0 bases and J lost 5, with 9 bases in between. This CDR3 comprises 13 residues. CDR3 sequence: CASSLEGVDEQYF. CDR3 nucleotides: TGCGCCAGCAGCTTGGAAGGGGTCGACGAGCAGTACTTC.

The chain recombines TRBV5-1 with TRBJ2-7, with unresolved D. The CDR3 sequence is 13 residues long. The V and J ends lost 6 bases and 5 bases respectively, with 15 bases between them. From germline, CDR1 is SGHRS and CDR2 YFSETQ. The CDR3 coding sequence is TGCGCCAGCAAAGGTAACTCAAACCACGAGCAGTACTTC. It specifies CASKGNSNHEQYF.

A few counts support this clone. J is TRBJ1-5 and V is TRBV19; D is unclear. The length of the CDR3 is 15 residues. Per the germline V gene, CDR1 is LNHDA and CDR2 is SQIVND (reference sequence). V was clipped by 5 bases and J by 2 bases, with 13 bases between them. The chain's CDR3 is CASSVSDQGNQPQHF. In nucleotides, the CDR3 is TGTGCCAGTAGTGTCAGCGATCAGGGCAATCAGCCCCAGCATTTT.

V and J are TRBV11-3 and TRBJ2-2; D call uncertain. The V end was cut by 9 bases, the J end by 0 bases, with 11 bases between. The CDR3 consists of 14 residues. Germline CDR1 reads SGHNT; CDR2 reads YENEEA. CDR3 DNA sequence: TGTGCCAGTACCCAGGACCCGAACACCGGGGAGCTGTTTTTT. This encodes CASTQDPNTGELFF.

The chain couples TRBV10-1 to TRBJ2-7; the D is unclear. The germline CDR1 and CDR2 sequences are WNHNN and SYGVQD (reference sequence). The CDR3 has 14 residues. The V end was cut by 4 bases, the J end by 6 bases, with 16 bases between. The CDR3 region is CASSGGTFIGEQYF. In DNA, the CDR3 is TGCGCCAGCAGTGGTGGCACCTTTATTGGCGAGCAGTACTTC.

As DNA, the CDR3 is TGCGCCAGCAGCCAAGGGGGCGGGAGGGCGTTTCGCGAGCAGTACTTC. Translating gives CASSQGGGRAFREQYF. The chain recombines TRBV4-3 with TRBJ2-7, with TRBD2 identical over 9 bases. Trimming cost V 1 base and J 6 bases; bases outside gene matches: 10. Germline CDR1 is LGHNA and CDR2 is YSLEER. The CDR3 totals 16 residues.

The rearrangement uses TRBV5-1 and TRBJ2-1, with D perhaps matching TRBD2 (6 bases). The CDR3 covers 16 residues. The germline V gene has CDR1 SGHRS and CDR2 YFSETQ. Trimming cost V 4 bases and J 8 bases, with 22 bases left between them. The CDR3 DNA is TGCGCCAGCAGCCCCTTAAGGGGAGGACCCTCTGATGAGCAGTTCTTC. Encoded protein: CASSPLRGGPSDEQFF.

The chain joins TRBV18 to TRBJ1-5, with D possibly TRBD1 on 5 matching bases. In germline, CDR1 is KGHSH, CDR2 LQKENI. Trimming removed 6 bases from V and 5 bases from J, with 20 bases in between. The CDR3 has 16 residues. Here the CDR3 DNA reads TGTGCCAGCTCTCCCGGGACTCCCGATCCGTATCAGCCCCAGCATTTT. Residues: CASSPGTPDPYQPQHF.

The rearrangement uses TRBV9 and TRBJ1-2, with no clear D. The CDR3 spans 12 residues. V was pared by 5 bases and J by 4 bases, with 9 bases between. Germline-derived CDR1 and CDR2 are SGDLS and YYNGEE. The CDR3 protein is CASRGQAYGYTF. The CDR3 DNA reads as TGTGCCAGCAGAGGGCAGGCCTATGGCTACACCTTC.

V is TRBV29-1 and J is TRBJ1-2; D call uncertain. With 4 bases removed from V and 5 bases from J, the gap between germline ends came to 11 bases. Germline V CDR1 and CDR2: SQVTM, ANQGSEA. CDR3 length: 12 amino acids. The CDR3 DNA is TGCAGCGTTGGAGGGCAGAATTATGGCTACACCTTC. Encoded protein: CSVGGQNYGYTF.

The CDR3 DNA reads TGTGCCAGCAGCGTGACAGGGGGGAACTCCTATAATTCACCCCTCCACTTT. This encodes CASSVTGGNSYNSPLHF. The chain recombines TRBV9 with TRBJ1-6, with 9 bases that match TRBD1. Trimming removed 2 bases from V and 0 bases from J; junction bases left unmatched: 3. Germline CDR1 is SGDLS and CDR2 is YYNGEE. The CDR3 is made up of 17 amino acids.

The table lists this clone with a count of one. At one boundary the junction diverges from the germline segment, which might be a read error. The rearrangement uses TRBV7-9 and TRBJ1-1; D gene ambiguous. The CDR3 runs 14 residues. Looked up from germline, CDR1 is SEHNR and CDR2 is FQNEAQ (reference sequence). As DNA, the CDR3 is TGTGCCAGCAGCTTTCCCGTTACGAACCCTGAAGCTTTCTTT. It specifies CASSFPVTNPEAFF.

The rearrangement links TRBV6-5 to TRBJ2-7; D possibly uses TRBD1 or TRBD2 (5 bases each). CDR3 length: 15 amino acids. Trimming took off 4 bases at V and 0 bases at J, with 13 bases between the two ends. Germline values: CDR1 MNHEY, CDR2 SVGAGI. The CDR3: CASSSGTLGSYEQYF. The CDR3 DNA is TGTGCCAGCAGTTCCGGGACCCTTGGCTCCTACGAGCAGTACTTC.